Each of the 15 T cell receptor beta chains below was sequenced from the same sample in a study of cytomegalovirus exposure and HLA in healthy donors. PCR involved 60 Vbeta and 13 Jbeta primers. Method: immunoSEQ multiplex PCR; TCRdb's copy keeps in-frame clones and lacks some. The profile shows 95,000 or so clones, approximately 77% of them singletons. The source material was PBMCs. The receptors come from a woman aged 40 to 50 in good health and CMV-seronegative.

The V call is TRBV5-6, the J call TRBJ1-1; D remains ambiguous. Germline assignment: CDR1 SGHDT and CDR2 YYEEEE. V lost 4 bases and J lost 11, with 18 bases in between. This CDR3 comprises 13 residues. The CDR3 here is CASSLRGGVKAFF. CDR3 DNA: TGTGCCAGCAGCCTCCGGGGTGGGGTCAAGGCTTTCTTT.

This clone has just a few counts. The chain carries TRBV6-5 and TRBJ2-7; D gene ambiguous. The ends were cut back, 2 bases at V and 5 bases at J, with 10 bases in the middle. The germline V gene encodes CDR1 MNHEY and CDR2 SVGAGI. The CDR3 is 13 amino acids. Here the CDR3 reads CASSYHYEDEQYF. CDR3 in DNA: TGTGCCAGCAGTTACCATTATGAGGACGAGCAGTACTTC.

This clone was seen just once. This rearrangement joins TRBV18 to TRBJ2-2; D possibly corresponds to TRBD1 (5 bases). V dropped 4 bases and J dropped 0 bases, with 12 bases sitting between them. This CDR3 spans 16 amino acids. Germline CDR1 reads KGHSH; CDR2 reads LQKENI. The CDR3 DNA follows: TGTGCCAGCTCACACCAAAAAGGGGCGAACACCGGGGAGCTGTTTTTT. It yields the protein CASSHQKGANTGELFF.

The V call is TRBV18, the J call TRBJ1-4; no clear D gene. Trimming took 5 bases from V and 0 from J, leaving 10 bases between them. The CDR3 loop spans 15 amino acids. Per germline, CDR1 KGHSH and CDR2 LQKENI. CDR3: CASSASVATNEKLFF. The CDR3 DNA follows: TGTGCCAGCTCAGCCTCAGTTGCAACTAATGAAAAACTGTTTTTT.

The genes are TRBV5-1 and TRBJ1-1, with D unclear. CDR1 is SGHRS and CDR2 is YFSETQ in the germline V gene. This CDR3 is built from 14 residues. V lost 4 bases and J lost 0, with 10 bases in between. The CDR3, as DNA: TGCGCCAGCAGCCCGCGTGCGGTGAACACTGAAGCTTTCTTT. It translates to CASSPRAVNTEAFF.

The gene calls are TRBV7-8 and TRBJ2-7; 9 nucleotides line up with TRBD2. The germline V gene has CDR1 SGHVS and CDR2 FQNEAQ. The CDR3 covers 15 residues. Trimming took 0 bases from V and 1 from J; bases not matched to a gene: 1. The CDR3 is CASSLAAGGSYEQYF. In nucleotides, the CDR3 is TGTGCCAGCAGCTTAGCAGCGGGGGGATCCTACGAGCAGTACTTC.

This clone was detected a few times. The genes are TRBV5-6 and TRBJ1-1, with TRBD1 matching 7 bases. Trimming took 3 bases from V and 1 from J; bases not matched to a gene: 3. The CDR3 extends over 14 amino acids. The germline V gene encodes CDR1 SGHDT and CDR2 YYEEEE. The CDR3 reads CASSWGQPNTEAFF. CDR3 nucleotide sequence: TGTGCCAGCAGCTGGGGACAGCCGAACACTGAAGCTTTCTTT.

This clone was counted a few times. The CDR3 DNA sequence: TGTGCCAGCAGCCAAGGGGGGACTAGCGGGGGGGCGGAGACCCAGTACTTC. This translates into CASSQGGTSGGAETQYF. V and J are TRBV5-5 and TRBJ2-5; TRBD2 agrees at 16 bases. After removal of 4 bases from V and 5 bases from J, the junction contained 8 bases not matched to a gene. The CDR3 is 17 residues long. CDR1 and CDR2 (germline): SGHKS, YYEKEE (reference sequence).

The genes are TRBV6-5 and TRBJ2-1; 9 bases map to TRBD1. The V gene end was trimmed by 7 bases and the J gene end by 0 bases; junction bases not matched to a gene: 4. CDR1 and CDR2 (germline): MNHEY, SVGAGI. The CDR3 extends over 15 amino acids. DNA for the CDR3: TGTGCCAGCATGCTGGACAGGGGCTCCTACAATGAGCAGTTCTTC. Residues: CASMLDRGSYNEQFF.

This chain joins TRBV27 and TRBJ2-7; 8 bases are shared with TRBD1. V gave up 8 bases and J gave up 1 base; unmatched junction bases: 7. The CDR3 length is 14 residues. Germline V gene data show CDR1 as MNHEY and CDR2 as SMNVEV (reference sequence). The CDR3 nucleotides read TGTGCCAGCCGCCGGGACAGGAGTTCCTACGAGCAGTACTTC. Amino acid sequence: CASRRDRSSYEQYF.

The chain links TRBV5-8 to TRBJ1-2, with 7 bases lining up with TRBD1. Germline V CDR1 and CDR2: SGHTS, YDEGEE. J was trimmed by 2 bases and V by 6 bases; bases with no gene match: 7. CDR3 length equals 14 residues. The CDR3 nucleotides read TGTGCCAGCACCCCGCCGACAGGGAACTATGGCTACACCTTC. Its protein is CASTPPTGNYGYTF.

The rearrangement joins TRBV9 to TRBJ2-7; 15 bases map to TRBD2. J gave up 3 bases and V 4 bases, and 2 bases lay outside the gene matches. CDR1 SGDLS and CDR2 YYNGEE come from the germline V gene. This CDR3 is built from 15 residues. CDR3 amino acids: CASSPGLAGGYEQYF. CDR3 DNA: TGTGCCAGCAGCCCGGGACTAGCGGGGGGCTACGAGCAGTACTTC.

The J gene is TRBJ1-5, the V gene TRBV4-1; no firm D call. Germline V lookup: CDR1 MGHRA, CDR2 YSYEKL. The CDR3 spans 15 residues. The V end was cut by 0 bases, the J end by 10 bases, with 16 bases between. The CDR3 reads CASSQESNTLSPQHF. CDR3 DNA: TGCGCCAGCAGCCAAGAAAGCAATACCCTAAGTCCCCAGCATTTT.

The V gene is TRBV2, the J gene TRBJ2-3; the match to TRBD1 covers 8 bases. CDR3 length: 16 amino acids. The germline CDR1 and CDR2 sequences are SNHLY and FYNNEI. Trimming at V came to 3 bases and at J to 3 bases, leaving 8 bases not matched to a gene. The CDR3 region has the DNA TGTGCCAGCAGTGAGCGGTACAGGGGGATAACAGATACGCAGTATTTT. Translated, it gives CASSERYRGITDTQYF.

The rearrangement joins TRBV7-9 to TRBJ2-7, with D tentatively TRBD1 (5 bases). V gave up 2 bases and J gave up 4 bases, with 18 bases separating them. Per germline, CDR1 SEHNR and CDR2 FQNEAQ (reference sequence). The length of the CDR3 is 16 residues. The CDR3 reads CASSLNPPETAYEQYF. In DNA form, the CDR3 reads TGTGCCAGCAGCTTAAATCCCCCGGAGACAGCGTACGAGCAGTACTTC.